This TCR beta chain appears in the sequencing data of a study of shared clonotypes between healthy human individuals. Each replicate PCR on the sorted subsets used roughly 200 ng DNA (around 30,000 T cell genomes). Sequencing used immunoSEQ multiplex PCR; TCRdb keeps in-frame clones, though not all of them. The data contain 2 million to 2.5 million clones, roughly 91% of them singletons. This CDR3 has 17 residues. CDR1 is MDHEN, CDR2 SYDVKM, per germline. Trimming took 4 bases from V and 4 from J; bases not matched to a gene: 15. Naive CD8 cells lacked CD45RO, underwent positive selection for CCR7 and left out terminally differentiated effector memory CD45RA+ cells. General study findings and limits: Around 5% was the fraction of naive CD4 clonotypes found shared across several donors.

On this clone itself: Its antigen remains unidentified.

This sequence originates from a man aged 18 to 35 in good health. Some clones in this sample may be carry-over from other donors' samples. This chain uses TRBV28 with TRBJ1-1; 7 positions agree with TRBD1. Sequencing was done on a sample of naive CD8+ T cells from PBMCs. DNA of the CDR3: TGTGCCAGCAGTTCCACGACTTTGACGGAGGGGGCCACTGAAGCTTTCTTT. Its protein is CASSSTTLTEGATEAFF.